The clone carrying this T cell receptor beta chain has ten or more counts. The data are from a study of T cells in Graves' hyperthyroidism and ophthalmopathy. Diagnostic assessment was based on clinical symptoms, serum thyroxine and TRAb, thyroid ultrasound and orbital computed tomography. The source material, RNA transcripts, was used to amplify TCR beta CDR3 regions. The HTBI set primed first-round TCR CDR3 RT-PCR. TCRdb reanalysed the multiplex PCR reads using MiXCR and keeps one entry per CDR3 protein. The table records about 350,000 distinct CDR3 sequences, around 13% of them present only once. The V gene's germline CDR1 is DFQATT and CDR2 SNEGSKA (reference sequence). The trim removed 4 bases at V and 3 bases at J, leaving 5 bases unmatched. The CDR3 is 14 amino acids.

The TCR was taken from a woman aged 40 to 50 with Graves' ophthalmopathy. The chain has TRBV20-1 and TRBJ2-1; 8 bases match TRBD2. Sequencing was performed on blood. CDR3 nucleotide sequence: TGCAGTGCTACCATGCGGGGGGACTACAATGAGCAGTTCTTC. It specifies CSATMRGDYNEQFF.